This TCR beta chain was obtained from a study of OX40 agonist ivuxolimab in advanced cancers. About the study: Checkpoint inhibitors had been given previously to 40% of patients. Study-level findings and limits: On average, CD8+ T cells had more expanded clones than CD4+.

This clone occurred a few times. The antigen is unknown. Generated by immunoSEQ multiplex PCR, the TCRdb table keeps only in-frame clones and is missing some. The sample lists some 72,000 clones; about 92% were seen once. The germline V and J ends were trimmed by 3 bases and 0 bases, with 9 bases remaining between them. This CDR3 has 14 residues. Per germline, CDR1 SEHNR and CDR2 FQNEAQ (reference sequence). This specimen was CD4+ or CD8+ T cells sorted from blood, taken in a trial of the OX40 agonist ivuxolimab. The chain has TRBV7-9 and TRBJ2-7; D is unclear. The receptor's source is an adult with an advanced solid tumor such as melanoma, head and neck, liver or kidney cancer. CDR3 in amino acids: CASSLTVSSYEQYF. In DNA, the CDR3 is TGTGCCAGCAGCTTGACGGTAAGCTCCTACGAGCAGTACTTC.